This T cell receptor (beta chain) came from a study of blood T cell repertoires in COVID-19. On the study more broadly: The study drew acute and convalescent COVID-19 samples from the United States, Italy and Spain. T cells, B-cell-depleted T cells, or PBMCs provided the cDNA or gDNA that served as material.

This clone was detected only a few times. As originally analysed: Using reference gene primer amplification, nucleated cell counts were estimated. TCRdb's copy holds only in-frame clones and misses some; the assay was immunoSEQ multiplex PCR. V and J calls and clone size are those listed in that table; D and trimming were worked out from the DNA. This sample has around 100,000 clones, with 80% found just once. The source is a man in his 70s with active or convalescent COVID-19. The sequenced sample consisted of peripheral blood.

The CDR3 loop is CASSDEVNSNQPQHF. DNA for the CDR3: TGTGCCAGCAGTGACGAGGTAAATAGCAATCAGCCCCAGCATTTT. V gene TRBV6-1 combines with J gene TRBJ1-5; unclear D gene. The germline V and J ends were trimmed by 3 bases and 0 bases, with 9 bases remaining between them. The germline V gene has CDR1 MNHNS and CDR2 SASEGT. There are 15 residues in the CDR3.